The 14 T cell receptor beta chains below were found in one sample sequenced in a study of CD8 T cells in ankylosing spondylitis. A single record per CDR3 protein comes from TCRdb applying MiXCR to the 5' RACE reads. The data hold around 340,000 distinct CDR3 sequences, with 14% to 15% observed a single time. Sample: blood, either unsorted or a sorted T cell fraction (not recorded which). These receptors were obtained from a male donor with ankylosing spondylitis or in good health (not recorded which).

This clonotype was detected only a few times. This chain's CDR3 is CASSSSGSKQTQYF. CDR3 in DNA: TGTGCCAGCAGTTCCTCGGGGTCGAAGCAGACCCAGTACTTC. The rearrangement joins TRBV12-3 or TRBV12-4 to TRBJ2-5, with D possibly being TRBD2 (5 bases). Trimming left V 4 bases short and J 6 bases short, with 15 bases between. The CDR3 has 14 residues.

This clonotype showed up many times. The V call is TRBV5-1, the J call TRBJ1-2, with D uncertain. This CDR3 region has 12 residues. Germline V gene sequence: CDR1 SGHRS, CDR2 YFSETQ. V lost 0 bases, J lost 2 bases, and 2 bases lay in between. The CDR3 coding sequence is TGCGCCAGCAGCTTGGAGAACTATGGCTACACCTTC. Protein product: CASSLENYGYTF.

This clonotype was seen a handful of times. The J gene is TRBJ2-1, the V gene TRBV29-1; D remains ambiguous. Germline V CDR1 and CDR2: SQVTM, ANQGSEA. The CDR3 is made up of 13 amino acids. With 6 bases removed from V and 4 bases from J, the gap between germline ends came to 13 bases. The DNA for the CDR3 is TGCAGCGTGGGCGGCCGCTTATACAATGAGCAGTTCTTC. It specifies CSVGGRLYNEQFF.

There are a few counts of this clonotype. V and J are TRBV5-1 and TRBJ2-7; 9 bases map to TRBD1. Germline trimming cut 5 bases from V and 3 bases from J; bases unmatched to any gene: 6. The V gene's germline CDR1 is SGHRS and CDR2 YFSETQ. The CDR3 length is 14 residues. The CDR3 loop reads CASSRGQGNYEQYF. The CDR3 coding sequence is TGCGCCAGCAGTAGGGGACAGGGCAACTACGAGCAGTACTTC.

This clonotype showed up just a few times. The chain joins TRBV4-1 to TRBJ2-1; 13 bases fit TRBD2. CDR1 is MGHRA and CDR2 is YSYEKL in the germline V gene. V lost 6 bases to trimming and J lost 3 bases; unmatched junction nucleotides: 11. There are 18 residues in the CDR3. The DNA of the CDR3 is TGCGCCAGCAGTAAAGGAACTAGCGGGGGGGCTAGCTACAATGAGCAGTTCTTC. Translation: CASSKGTSGGASYNEQFF.

The chain carries TRBV12-3 or TRBV12-4 and TRBJ2-3, with a weak D call TRBD1 (5 bases). The CDR3 has 13 amino acids. The V end was cut by 5 bases, the J end by 5 bases, with 11 bases between. This CDR3 reads CASSVTRGDTQYF. The CDR3 DNA sequence: TGTGCCAGCAGTGTCACAAGGGGAGATACGCAGTATTTT.

The V call is TRBV6-5, the J call TRBJ2-7; a possible D gene is TRBD2 (6 bases). Germline lookup yields CDR1 MNHEY and CDR2 SVGAGI. The CDR3 runs 15 residues. V was cut by 0 bases and J by 3 bases, with 12 bases left in between. CDR3 amino acids: CASSYSGRGNYEQYF. The CDR3 nucleotides read TGTGCCAGCAGTTACTCGGGTCGGGGGAACTACGAGCAGTACTTC.

This clonotype was recorded a few times. With a much larger clone just one base away, this may be a read error. The chain recombines TRBV12-3 or TRBV12-4 with TRBJ1-1; possible D gene TRBD1, 6 bases. V was pared by 2 bases and J by 3 bases, with 7 bases between. The CDR3 runs 13 residues. This CDR3 reads CASSLQGHTEAFF. The DNA of the CDR3 is TGTGCCAGCAGTTTACAGGGGCACACTGAAGCTTTCTTT.

The chain couples TRBV20-1 to TRBJ2-3; D unclear. Between the trimmed V and J ends, which lost 0 bases and 3 bases, there was a span of 19 bases. Germline-derived CDR1 and CDR2 are DFQATT and SNEGSKA (reference sequence). CDR3 size: 17 residues. The CDR3 loop is CSARDPRRSDTTDTQYF. The CDR3 DNA reads as TGCAGTGCTAGAGACCCACGGAGATCTGATACTACAGATACGCAGTATTTT.

This clonotype was observed a handful of times. This chain links TRBV27 with TRBJ2-3, with D perhaps matching TRBD2 (5 bases). The CDR3 runs to 12 residues. Germline lookup yields CDR1 MNHEY and CDR2 SMNVEV (reference sequence). Trimming removed 6 bases from V and 8 bases from J, with 12 bases in between. CDR3 region: CASSLGLGTQYF. In DNA, the CDR3 is TGTGCCAGCAGCCTAGGACTGGGTACGCAGTATTTT.

This clonotype was seen ten or more times. The gene calls are TRBV7-9 and TRBJ1-1; weak D call: TRBD1 (5 bases). The CDR3 contains 16 residues. The germline gives CDR1 SEHNR, CDR2 FQNEAQ (reference sequence). V lost 8 bases, J lost 3 bases, and 22 bases lay in between. This chain's CDR3 is CASSLRGAGSYTEAFF. The CDR3 DNA reads as TGTGCCAGCTCCCTCAGAGGGGCAGGGAGTTACACTGAAGCTTTCTTT.

The chain joins TRBV6-1 to TRBJ2-2; 11 bases fit TRBD2. The CDR3 is made up of 18 amino acids. V lost 6 bases, J lost 4 bases, and 13 bases stayed unmatched. Germline V CDR1 and CDR2: MNHNS, SASEGT. The CDR3 DNA follows: TGTGCCAGCAGCCTCGGCGTAGCGGGGGGGCCGAGCACCGGGGAGCTGTTTTTT. Protein product: CASSLGVAGGPSTGELFF.

This rearrangement joins TRBV29-1 to TRBJ2-7; 11 bases align to TRBD1. V was pared by 1 base and J by 6 bases, with 2 bases of the junction left unmatched. This CDR3 region has 13 residues. The germline gives CDR1 SQVTM, CDR2 ANQGSEA. Here the CDR3 DNA reads TGCAGCGTTGAAGGGACAGGGGGCGCCGAGCAGTACTTC. It specifies CSVEGTGGAEQYF.

V is TRBV3-1 and J is TRBJ2-1, with D possibly being TRBD2 (5 bases). With 7 bases removed from V and 7 bases from J, the gap between germline ends came to 20 bases. Per the germline V gene, CDR1 is LGHDT and CDR2 is YNNKEL (reference sequence). The CDR3 is 15 residues long. CDR3 protein: CASTRRSPTGNEQFF. CDR3 DNA: TGTGCCAGCACTAGGAGGTCTCCCACCGGGAATGAGCAGTTCTTC.